This T cell receptor beta chain originates from a study of shared clonotypes between healthy human individuals. This clone showed up just a few times. Other DNA sequences in the same sample also yield this CDR3. Deletions cut 3 bases from V and 0 bases from J, with 8 bases between. The CDR3 is 14 amino acids. The germline V gene has CDR1 MNHEY and CDR2 SMNVEV (reference sequence). Sequencing used immunoSEQ multiplex PCR; TCRdb keeps in-frame clones, though not all of them. The sample consists of hundreds of thousands of clones, approximately 75% of them appearing once. This receptor was obtained from a woman younger than 45 in good health. This chain connects TRBV27 to TRBJ1-1; no firm D call. The specimen sequenced was memory CD4+ T cells sorted from blood. Subset of the sample: CD45RA-negative fraction. CDR3 sequence: CASSFRHLNTEAFF. The CDR3 DNA reads TGTGCCAGCAGTTTCAGGCATTTGAACACTGAAGCTTTCTTT.